Listed here are 23 T cell receptor beta chains from one sample, sequenced in a study of sequential checkpoint blockade in melanoma. Regarding treatment: randomized to nivolumab then ipilimumab (arm A) or the reverse (arm B). Method: immunoSEQ multiplex PCR; TCRdb's copy keeps in-frame clones and lacks some. The data show under 6,500 clones, roughly 85% seen once. Material: CD8+ T cells sorted from blood (inferred from file names), obtained from a patient given nivolumab and ipilimumab in sequence. The receptors derive from a human donor with melanoma.

This clone was counted once. The gene calls are TRBV27 and TRBJ2-7, with D possibly being TRBD1 (5 bases). Between the trimmed V and J ends, which lost 5 bases and 2 bases, there was a span of 13 bases. Germline V lookup: CDR1 MNHEY, CDR2 SMNVEV (reference sequence). The CDR3 loop spans 14 amino acids. CDR3 nucleotide sequence: TGTGCCAGCAGTACCTTCCAGGGTCCCTACGAGCAGTACTTC. This sequence encodes CASSTFQGPYEQYF.

The V call is TRBV11-2, the J call TRBJ2-7, with TRBD2 as a possible D gene (6 bases). Germline V gives CDR1 SGHAT, CDR2 FQNNGV. This CDR3 has 13 residues. V lost 5 bases and J lost 5, with 13 bases in between. CDR3 in amino acids: CASSQGGNHEQYF. The CDR3 DNA reads as TGTGCCAGCAGCCAGGGAGGAAACCACGAGCAGTACTTC.

The gene calls are TRBV20-1 and TRBJ2-7; D gene ambiguous. Germline loops: CDR1 DFQATT, CDR2 SNEGSKA (reference sequence). This CDR3 is built from 11 residues. Trimming stripped 5 bases from V and 7 bases from J, with 12 bases between. The CDR3 DNA reads as TGCAGTGCTCCCCGCGCGTGGGAGCAGTACTTC. The encoded protein is CSAPRAWEQYF.

The chain uses TRBV15 and TRBJ2-4; tentatively, D is TRBD2 (5 bases). Per the germline V gene, CDR1 is LNHNV and CDR2 is YYDKDF (reference sequence). The CDR3 is made up of 13 amino acids. The V end lost 8 bases, the J end lost 12 bases, and 20 bases lay between the germline ends. CDR3 in amino acids: CATGHRGSLNQYF. In DNA, the CDR3 is TGTGCCACCGGGCACCGGGGATCCCTCAATCAGTACTTC.

J is TRBJ1-1 and V is TRBV5-1, with D maybe TRBD1 (6 bases). Looked up from germline, CDR1 is SGHRS and CDR2 is YFSETQ. This CDR3 contains 15 residues. V was cut by 2 bases and J by 0 bases, with 11 bases left in between. This CDR3 reads CASSFWTDMNTEAFF. The CDR3 bases are TGCGCCAGCAGCTTCTGGACAGACATGAACACTGAAGCTTTCTTT.

This chain connects TRBV7-9 to TRBJ2-2; D is perhaps TRBD2 (5 bases). The CDR3 is 15 residues long. Germline CDR1 SEHNR, CDR2 FQNEAQ (reference sequence). V lost 2 bases, J lost 2 bases, and 9 bases lay in between. This CDR3 is CASSLRRSNTGELFF. The DNA for the CDR3 is TGTGCCAGCAGCTTAAGGAGGAGTAACACCGGGGAGCTGTTTTTT.

This sequence joins TRBV28 and TRBJ2-7; tentatively, D is TRBD1 (5 bases). This CDR3 comprises 14 residues. V shed 8 bases and J shed 2 bases, with 16 bases lying between them. Per germline, CDR1 MDHEN and CDR2 SYDVKM. CDR3 amino acids: CASRLGPTPYEQYF. Written as DNA, the CDR3 is TGTGCCAGCCGATTGGGGCCTACCCCCTACGAGCAGTACTTC. Combining the CDR3 with reference TRBV28 and TRBJ2-7 gives the whole variable domain DVKVTQSSRYLVKRTGEKVFLECVQDMDHENMFWYRQDPGLGLRLIYFSYDVKMKEKGDIPEGYSVSREKKERFSLILESASTNQTSMYLCASRLGPTPYEQYFGPGTRLTVT.

This rearrangement joins TRBV5-1 to TRBJ2-7; TRBD2 matches 9 bases. The V and J ends lost 0 bases and 4 bases, in that order; junction bases with no gene match: 5. Germline CDR1 and CDR2: SGHRS and YFSETQ. This CDR3 has 15 residues. In DNA, the CDR3 is TGCGCCAGCAGCTTGGTTTCTAGCGGGGCGTACGAGCAGTACTTC. It encodes CASSLVSSGAYEQYF.

V and J are TRBV7-6 and TRBJ1-4; the D gene is possibly TRBD1 (5 bases). Between the trimmed V and J ends, which lost 4 bases and 7 bases, there was a span of 22 bases. The CDR3 spans 17 residues. Germline V gene lookup returns CDR1 SGHVS and CDR2 FNYEAQ. CDR3 in amino acids: CASSSGAGGARAEKLFF. The CDR3 DNA follows: TGTGCCAGCAGCTCAGGCGCCGGTGGGGCAAGAGCTGAAAAACTGTTTTTT.

DNA for the CDR3: TGCGCCAGCAGCTTGTATCTCACCGGAGGGACCGGGGAGCTGTTTTTT. Its translation is CASSLYLTGGTGELFF. This chain uses TRBV5-1 with TRBJ2-2; D possibly corresponds to TRBD2 (6 bases). CDR1 and CDR2 from the germline V gene are SGHRS and YFSETQ. The CDR3 has 16 residues. The V gene lost 1 base and the J gene lost 5 bases, with 15 bases spanning the gap.

V is TRBV7-3 and J is TRBJ2-3; D is undetermined. Trimming took 6 bases from V and 2 from J, leaving 6 bases between them. The CDR3 covers 12 residues. Per germline, CDR1 SGHTA and CDR2 FQGTGA. The CDR3 here is CASRGNTDTQYF. The DNA of the CDR3 is TGTGCCAGCAGGGGCAACACAGATACGCAGTATTTT.

The chain employs TRBV19 and TRBJ2-2; the match to TRBD1 covers 11 bases. Germline-derived CDR1 and CDR2 are LNHDA and SQIVND (reference sequence). The CDR3 spans 14 residues. V lost 9 bases, J lost 6 bases, and 6 bases stayed unmatched. CDR3 nucleotide sequence: TGTGCCAGCGAGGACAGGGGGCTTCCCGGGGAGCTGTTTTTT. Protein sequence: CASEDRGLPGELFF. The full variable domain, in which reference TRBV19 and TRBJ2-2 provide the parts outside the CDR3, is DGGITQSPKYLFRKEGQNVTLSCEQNLNHDAMYWYRQDPGQGLRLIYYSQIVNDFQKGDIAEGYSVSREKKESFPLTVTSAQKNPTAFYLCASEDRGLPGELFFGEGSRLTVL.

This chain uses TRBV7-2 with TRBJ2-7, with D possibly matching TRBD2 (6 bases). CDR1 is SGHTA and CDR2 is FQGNSA in the germline V gene. The ends were cut back, 5 bases at V and 0 bases at J, with 14 bases in the middle. This CDR3 comprises 15 residues. In nucleotides, the CDR3 is TGTGCCAGCAGCGCACGCGGGGCCCGCTCCTACGAGCAGTACTTC. Protein: CASSARGARSYEQYF.

V usage is TRBV4-1 and J usage is TRBJ2-7; 7 positions agree with TRBD1. The CDR3 contains 14 residues. Germline assignment: CDR1 MGHRA and CDR2 YSYEKL. Trimming took 2 bases from V and 0 from J; bases not matched to a gene: 1. This CDR3 is CASSQRGHSYEQYF. In DNA, the CDR3 is TGCGCCAGCAGCCAAAGGGGGCACTCCTACGAGCAGTACTTC.

The chain carries TRBV19 and TRBJ1-5, with 8 bases lining up with TRBD1. V lost 5 bases and J lost 4; bases outside the gene matches: 4. The CDR3 loop spans 14 amino acids. Germline V gene lookup returns CDR1 LNHDA and CDR2 SQIVND (reference sequence). CDR3 sequence (DNA): TGTGCCAGTAGTTCGACAGGGGCGAATCAGCCCCAGCATTTT. It yields the protein CASSSTGANQPQHF.

The gene calls are TRBV6-1 and TRBJ2-7; 8 bases align to TRBD2. This CDR3 contains 14 residues. The V gene end was trimmed by 3 bases and the J gene end by 1 base; junction bases not matched to a gene: 2. In germline, CDR1 is MNHNS, CDR2 SASEGT. CDR3 DNA: TGTGCCAGCAGTGAGACTAGCGAGTCCTACGAGCAGTACTTC. It specifies CASSETSESYEQYF.

The J gene is TRBJ2-2, the V gene TRBV27; D perhaps matches TRBD1 (5 bases). Germline CDR1 and CDR2: MNHEY and SMNVEV (reference sequence). This CDR3 is built from 14 residues. Trimming left V 3 bases short and J 7 bases short, with 12 bases between. The CDR3 is CASSFGRANGELFF. Here the CDR3 DNA reads TGTGCCAGCAGTTTCGGCAGGGCTAACGGGGAGCTGTTTTTT.

This chain links TRBV27 with TRBJ2-1; D perhaps matches TRBD1 (6 bases). CDR3 length: 15 residues. Looked up from germline, CDR1 is MNHEY and CDR2 is SMNVEV (reference sequence). V was trimmed by 4 bases and J by 9 bases, leaving 19 bases between them. In nucleotides, the CDR3 is TGTGCCAGCAGTTGGGCCCCCGAGGGGGAAGGTGAGCAGTTCTTC. Translation: CASSWAPEGEGEQFF.

The V and J genes are TRBV27 and TRBJ2-3; perhaps TRBD2 as D (6 bases). This CDR3 is built from 16 residues. In germline, CDR1 is MNHEY, CDR2 SMNVEV (reference sequence). V gave up 0 bases and J gave up 4 bases, with 14 bases separating them. This CDR3 reads CASSLSVADPSDTQYF. The DNA for the CDR3 is TGTGCCAGCAGTTTATCGGTAGCGGACCCATCAGATACGCAGTATTTT.

The rearrangement links TRBV28 to TRBJ2-1; TRBD2 agrees at 10 bases. V was clipped by 6 bases and J by 3 bases; unmatched bases: 5. The CDR3 totals 15 residues. Germline V gene sequence: CDR1 MDHEN, CDR2 SYDVKM. This CDR3 reads CASSRTSGSYNEQFF. The CDR3 DNA sequence: TGTGCCAGCAGCCGGACTAGCGGTAGCTACAATGAGCAGTTCTTC.

The chain is built from TRBV15 and TRBJ2-5; possible D gene TRBD2, 6 bases. Germline lookup yields CDR1 LNHNV and CDR2 YYDKDF (reference sequence). This CDR3 has 15 amino acids. V lost 0 bases, J lost 5 bases, and 13 bases lay in between. This CDR3 reads CATSREAGGAETQYF. CDR3 DNA sequence: TGTGCCACCAGCAGAGAAGCGGGTGGGGCGGAGACCCAGTACTTC.

The V gene is TRBV5-1, the J gene TRBJ2-6; 8 positions match TRBD1. Trimming removed 3 bases from V and 1 base from J; junction bases left unmatched: 12. Germline CDR1 and CDR2: SGHRS and YFSETQ. This CDR3 region has 19 residues. The CDR3 DNA reads as TGCGCCAGCAGCTCAGCCGGGACAGGATATTTTTCTGGGGCCAACGTCCTGACTTTC. Its translation is CASSSAGTGYFSGANVLTF.

This chain connects TRBV19 to TRBJ2-3; D gene unclear. The V gene lost 5 bases and the J gene lost 0 bases, with 6 bases spanning the gap. The CDR3 spans 13 residues. The germline V gene has CDR1 LNHDA and CDR2 SQIVND (reference sequence). CDR3 region: CASSGTSTDTQYF. The CDR3 coding sequence is TGTGCCAGTAGTGGTACTAGCACAGATACGCAGTATTTT.